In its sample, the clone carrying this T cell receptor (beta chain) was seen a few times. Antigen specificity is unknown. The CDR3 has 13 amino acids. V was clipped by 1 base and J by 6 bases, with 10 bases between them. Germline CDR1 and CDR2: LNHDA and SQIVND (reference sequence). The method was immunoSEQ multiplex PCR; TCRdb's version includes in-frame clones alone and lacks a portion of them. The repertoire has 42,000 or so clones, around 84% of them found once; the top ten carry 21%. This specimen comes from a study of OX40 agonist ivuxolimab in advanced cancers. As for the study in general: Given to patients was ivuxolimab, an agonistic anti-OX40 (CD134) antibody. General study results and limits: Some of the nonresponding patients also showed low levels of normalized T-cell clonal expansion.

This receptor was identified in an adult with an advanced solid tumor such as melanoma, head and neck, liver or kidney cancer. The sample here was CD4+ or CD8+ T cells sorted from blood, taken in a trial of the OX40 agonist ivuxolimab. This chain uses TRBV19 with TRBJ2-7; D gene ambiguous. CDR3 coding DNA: TGTGCCAGTAGTATAGGCCCTAGTTCCGAGCAGTACTTC. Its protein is CASSIGPSSEQYF.